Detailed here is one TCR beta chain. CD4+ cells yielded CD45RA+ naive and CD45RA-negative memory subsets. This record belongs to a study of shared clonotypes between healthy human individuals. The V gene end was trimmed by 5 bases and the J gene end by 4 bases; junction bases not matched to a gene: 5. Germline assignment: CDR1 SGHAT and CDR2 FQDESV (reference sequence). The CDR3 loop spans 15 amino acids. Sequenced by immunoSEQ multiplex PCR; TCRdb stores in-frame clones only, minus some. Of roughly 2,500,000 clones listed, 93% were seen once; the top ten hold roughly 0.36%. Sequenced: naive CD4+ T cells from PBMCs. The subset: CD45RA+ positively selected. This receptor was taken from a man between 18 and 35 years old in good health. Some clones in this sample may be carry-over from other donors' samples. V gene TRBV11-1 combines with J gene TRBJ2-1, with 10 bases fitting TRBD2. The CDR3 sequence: CASSTRLAGYNEQFF. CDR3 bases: TGTGCCAGCAGCACCCGACTAGCGGGTTACAATGAGCAGTTCTTC.